This is a list of T cell receptor beta chains from one sample in a study of Ad26.COV2.S vaccination and SARS-CoV-2 variants. The method was immunoSEQ multiplex PCR; TCRdb's version includes in-frame clones alone and lacks a portion of them. The repertoire holds some 340,000 clones, with around 81% as singletons. The source material was peripheral blood, sampled in a trial of Ad26.COV2.S vaccine versus placebo. These receptors all come from a person between 18 and 65 years old who received the Ad26.COV2.S COVID-19 vaccine or a placebo. The CDR3 runs from the conserved cysteine through the conserved F or W. D genes are given only for firm matches. Some rows mark clone size as missing; the rest say once, few, many or name a class of expanded clone.

V,D,size,J,CDR3,DNA
TRBV29-1,.,.,TRBJ2-2,CSVKQANTGELFF,TGCAGCGTTAAACAGGCGAACACCGGGGAGCTGTTTTTT
TRBV5-1,.,.,TRBJ2-2,CASSLGLTGELFF,TGCGCCAGCAGCTTGGGACTCACCGGGGAGCTGTTTTTT
TRBV11-1,.,.,TRBJ2-1,CASSTRQVPYNEQFF,TGTGCCAGCAGCACCCGACAGGTCCCCTACAATGAGCAGTTCTTC
TRBV4-1,.,.,TRBJ2-3,CASSQGPRPTDTQYF,TGCGCCAGCAGCCAAGGGCCCCGTCCGACAGATACGCAGTATTTT
TRBV14,TRBD1,.,TRBJ1-2,CASSKGQGANRNYGYTF,TGTGCCAGCAGCAAAGGACAGGGGGCGAATAGGAACTATGGCTACACCTTC
TRBV6-5,.,.,TRBJ2-7,CASSQRRTDYEQYF,TGTGCCAGTTCACAGAGGAGGACAGACTACGAGCAGTACTTC
TRBV6-5,.,.,TRBJ2-7,CASRTGTQYEQYF,TGTGCCAGCAGAACCGGGACCCAATACGAGCAGTACTTC
TRBV29-1,TRBD1,.,TRBJ1-1,CSARTGLNTEAFF,TGCAGCGCACGGACAGGGTTAAACACTGAAGCTTTCTTT
TRBV9,TRBD1,once,TRBJ1-6,CASSVAPVRGHNSPLHF,TGTGCCAGCAGCGTAGCTCCAGTTAGGGGGCATAATTCACCCCTCCACTTT
TRBV11-3,TRBD1,.,TRBJ2-7,CASSSRDSKYEQYF,TGTGCCAGCAGCTCCCGGGACAGTAAATACGAGCAGTACTTC
TRBV19,.,.,TRBJ1-4,CASNRGFGSVSNEKLFF,TGTGCCAGCAATCGTGGTTTCGGGTCGGTCTCAAATGAAAAACTGTTTTTT
TRBV10-3,TRBD2,.,TRBJ2-3,CAISEPTSGGTTRDTQYF,TGTGCCATCAGTGAGCCCACTAGCGGGGGGACGACTCGCGATACGCAGTATTTT
TRBV4-1,.,once,TRBJ2-5,CASSPRQNLETQYF,TGCGCCAGCAGCCCGAGACAGAATCTAGAGACCCAGTACTTC
TRBV5-4,.,once,TRBJ1-2,CASSLHIDRFYTF,TGTGCCAGCAGCTTACATATCGACAGGTTCTACACCTTC
TRBV2,.,.,TRBJ1-2,CASSEFSPSYGDGYTF,TGTGCCAGCAGTGAATTTAGTCCAAGCTATGGAGATGGCTACACCTTC
TRBV24-1,TRBD1,.,TRBJ1-1,CATRDGGTGDRDTEAFF,TGTGCCACCAGGGATGGAGGGACAGGGGATAGGGACACTGAAGCTTTCTTT
TRBV7-3,.,.,TRBJ2-3,CASSLQGTGTDTQYF,TGTGCCAGCAGCTTACAGGGTACAGGCACAGATACGCAGTATTTT